These T cell receptor beta chains were read from a single sample in a study of cytomegalovirus exposure and HLA in healthy donors. Sequencing used immunoSEQ multiplex PCR; TCRdb keeps in-frame clones, though not all of them. The sample contains about 98,000 clones, about 88% of which appear only once. The specimen was PBMCs. The origin of the receptors is a man younger than 35 in good health and CMV-seropositive. CDR3s include the opening cysteine and the closing phenylalanine or tryptophan. Each record gives: J gene, D gene, V gene, clone size, CDR3 DNA, CDR3 protein. D genes are given only for firm matches. Clone size is shown for a subset of rows, as once, few, many or a class of expanded clone.

>TRBJ2-4|TRBD2|TRBV27|.
TGTGCCACGGGCCGGGGGGATAGAAACATTCAGTACTTC
CATGRGDRNIQYF
>TRBJ2-5|.|TRBV27|.
TGTGCCAGCAGTCCTACTAGAAGGTTCGAGACCCAGTACTTC
CASSPTRRFETQYF
>TRBJ1-1|.|TRBV19|.
TGTGCCAGTAGTACCTTACAGGGACTGAACACTGAAGCTTTCTTT
CASSTLQGLNTEAFF
>TRBJ2-7|.|TRBV5-1|.
TGCGCCAGCAGCAGCACGGGACTTGGTGACGAGCAGTACTTC
CASSSTGLGDEQYF
>TRBJ2-1|TRBD2|TRBV5-1|.
TGCGCCAGCAGCTTTGGCGGGGGGGCCAACACCTACAATGAGCAGTTCTTC
CASSFGGGANTYNEQFF
>TRBJ2-1|.|TRBV27|.
TGTGCCAGCAGTTTACATAGCGCTAACTACAATGAGCAGTTCTTC
CASSLHSANYNEQFF
>TRBJ2-5|TRBD2|TRBV5-4|.
TGTGCCAGCAGCTTTGGGACTAGCGGGAAAAAAGAGACCCAGTACTTC
CASSFGTSGKKETQYF
>TRBJ2-2|TRBD1|TRBV7-9|.
TGTGCCAGCAGCCTTCACGGGACAGGGATTCGGGGGGAGCTGTTTTTT
CASSLHGTGIRGELFF
>TRBJ1-1|TRBD1|TRBV18|.
TGTGCCAGCTCACCCGGACAGGGGAACACTGAAGCTTTCTTT
CASSPGQGNTEAFF
>TRBJ2-7|TRBD1|TRBV5-4|.
TGTGCCAGCAGCTTGGCCCTGTCGACAGGGGGCTTTCATCGCCTTTACGAGCAGTACTTC
CASSLALSTGGFHRLYEQYF
>TRBJ2-1|TRBD2|TRBV9|.
TGTGCCAGCAGCGTGGGGGGGGGCTACAATGAGCAGTTCTTC
CASSVGGGYNEQFF
>TRBJ2-1|TRBD2|TRBV10-2|once
TGCGCCAGCGGGACTAGCGGGTATTACAATGAGCAGTTCTTC
CASGTSGYYNEQFF
>TRBJ2-7|.|TRBV14|.
TGTGCCAGCAGCCAAGAATTAGTCCCAGCGGGCGAGCAGTACTTC
CASSQELVPAGEQYF
>TRBJ2-5|.|TRBV11-2|.
TGTGCCAGCAGCGACATGTTCGAGACCCAGTACTTC
CASSDMFETQYF
>TRBJ2-3|.|TRBV27|once
TGTGCCAGCAGTTTTAGGGAGACAGATACGCAGTATTTT
CASSFRETDTQYF
>TRBJ2-5|TRBD1|TRBV29-1|.
TGCAGCGCTATACTCGGGACAGGGAGACAAGAGACCCAGTACTTC
CSAILGTGRQETQYF
>TRBJ2-1|TRBD1|TRBV19|.
TGTGCCAGTAGTATCACAGGGGGTTACAATGAGCAGTTCTTC
CASSITGGYNEQFF
>TRBJ2-3|TRBD2|TRBV7-9|.
TGTGCCAGCAGGGAGACTAGCGGCACAGATACGCAGTATTTT
CASRETSGTDTQYF
>TRBJ1-2|.|TRBV5-1|.
TGCGCCAGCAGCGCGGATGGGGACATGGATGGCTACACCTTC
CASSADGDMDGYTF
>TRBJ2-1|.|TRBV12-5|.
TGTGCTAGTGGTTTGGTGAGGGGGTTCCACAATGAGCAGTTCTTC
CASGLVRGFHNEQFF
>TRBJ2-6|.|TRBV5-4|few
TGTGCCAGCAGCTTGCGTGGGGCCAACGTCCTGACTTTC
CASSLRGANVLTF
>TRBJ1-4|TRBD1|TRBV14|.
TGTGCCAGCAGCCAGAACAGGGGAAATGAAAAACTGTTTTTT
CASSQNRGNEKLFF
>TRBJ2-7|.|TRBV28|.
TGTGCCAGCAGTATAAAAAGCGGGTTCTACGAGCAGTACTTC
CASSIKSGFYEQYF
>TRBJ2-1|TRBD2|TRBV7-9|.
TGTGCCAGCAGCTTAGAGGGGACTAGCAATGAGCAGTTCTTC
CASSLEGTSNEQFF
>TRBJ1-1|.|TRBV5-1|.
TGCGCCAGCAGCTTGGTGGAACAGATGAACACTGAAGCTTTCTTT
CASSLVEQMNTEAFF
>TRBJ1-6|TRBD1|TRBV25-1|.
TGTGCCAGCAGTGACCGGACAGGGGTTAATTCACCCCTCCACTTT
CASSDRTGVNSPLHF